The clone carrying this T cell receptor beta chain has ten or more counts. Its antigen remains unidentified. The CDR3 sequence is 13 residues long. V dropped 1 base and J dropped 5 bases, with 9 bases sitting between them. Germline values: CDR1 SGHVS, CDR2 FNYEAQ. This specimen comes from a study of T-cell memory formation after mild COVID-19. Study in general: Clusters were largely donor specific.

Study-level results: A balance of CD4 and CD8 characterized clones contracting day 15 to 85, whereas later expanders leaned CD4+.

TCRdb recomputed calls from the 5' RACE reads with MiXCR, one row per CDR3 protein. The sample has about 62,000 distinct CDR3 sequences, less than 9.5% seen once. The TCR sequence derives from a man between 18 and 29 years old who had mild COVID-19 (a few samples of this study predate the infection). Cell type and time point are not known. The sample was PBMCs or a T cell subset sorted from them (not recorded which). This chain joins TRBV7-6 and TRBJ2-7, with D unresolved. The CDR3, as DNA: TGTGCCAGCAGCTTAGAGGGCTGGAACGAGCAGTACTTC. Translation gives CASSLEGWNEQYF.